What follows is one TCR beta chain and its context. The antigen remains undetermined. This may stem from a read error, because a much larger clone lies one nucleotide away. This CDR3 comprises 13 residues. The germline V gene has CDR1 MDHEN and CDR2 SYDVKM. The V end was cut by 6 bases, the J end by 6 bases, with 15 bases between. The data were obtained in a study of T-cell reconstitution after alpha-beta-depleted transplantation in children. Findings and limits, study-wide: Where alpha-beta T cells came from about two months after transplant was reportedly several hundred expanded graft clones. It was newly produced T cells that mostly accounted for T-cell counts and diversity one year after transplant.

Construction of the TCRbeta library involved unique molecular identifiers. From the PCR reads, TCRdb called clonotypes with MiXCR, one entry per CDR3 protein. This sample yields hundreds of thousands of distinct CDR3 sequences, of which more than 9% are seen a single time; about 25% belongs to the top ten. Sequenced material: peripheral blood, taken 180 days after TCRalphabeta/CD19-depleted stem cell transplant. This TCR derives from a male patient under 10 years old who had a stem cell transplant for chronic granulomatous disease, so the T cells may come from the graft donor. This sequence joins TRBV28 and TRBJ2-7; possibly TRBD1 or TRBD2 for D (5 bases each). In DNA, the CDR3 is TGTGCCAGCAGGCGCCCAGGGAGCCTCGAGCAGTACTTC. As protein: CASRRPGSLEQYF.